One and the same sample provided the 27 T cell receptor beta chains below, sequenced in a study of blood T cell repertoires in COVID-19. This table comes from immunoSEQ multiplex PCR, and its TCRdb copy is limited to in-frame clones, with some not included. The sample has 250,000 to 350,000 clones, 90% to 95% seen once. The specimen sequenced was peripheral blood. These receptors all stem from a woman aged 25 to 45 with COVID-19, enrolled during active disease.

The CDR3 nucleotides read TGTGCCAGCTCACCAGACAGGGGTGATTCGCAGACCCAGTACTTC. Encoded protein: CASSPDRGDSQTQYF. The chain recombines TRBV18 with TRBJ2-5, with 8 bases matching TRBD1. Per the germline V gene, CDR1 is KGHSH and CDR2 is LQKENI. J lost 6 bases, V lost 2 bases, and 8 bases had no gene match. This CDR3 is 15 amino acids long.

The V gene is TRBV28, the J gene TRBJ2-1, with TRBD1 matching over 9 bases. V trimming: 3 bases; J trimming: 3 bases; junction bases outside the gene matches: 3. Germline-derived CDR1 and CDR2 are MDHEN and SYDVKM. CDR3 size: 15 residues. CDR3 loop: CASSLGTGSYNEQFF. The CDR3 nucleotides are TGTGCCAGCAGTTTGGGGACAGGGAGCTACAATGAGCAGTTCTTC.

This clone appeared a few times. The V gene is TRBV5-4, the J gene TRBJ1-6, with 7 positions matching TRBD1. Looked up from germline, CDR1 is SGHNT and CDR2 is YYREEE (reference sequence). The J segment lost 5 bases and the V segment lost 1 base, leaving 3 bases of the junction unmatched. This CDR3 is 15 amino acids long. CDR3 coding DNA: TGTGCCAGCAGCTTGCGACAGGGCGATAATTCACCCCTCCACTTT. As protein: CASSLRQGDNSPLHF.

The chain has TRBV27 and TRBJ2-1; maybe TRBD1 (5 bases). V was clipped by 8 bases and J by 2 bases, with 7 bases between them. The CDR3 is made up of 12 amino acids. CDR1 MNHEY and CDR2 SMNVEV come from the germline V gene (reference sequence). CDR3 in DNA: TGTGCCAGCGGGGCTCCCTACAATGAGCAGTTCTTC. Encoded protein: CASGAPYNEQFF.

V gene TRBV28 combines with J gene TRBJ2-2, with 9 bases matching TRBD1. The germline V gene has CDR1 MDHEN and CDR2 SYDVKM. The CDR3 covers 15 residues. The V segment lost 6 bases and the J segment 6 bases; nucleotides outside the gene matches: 8. This chain's CDR3 is CASRQITGGAGELFF. CDR3 DNA: TGTGCCAGCAGACAGATAACAGGGGGCGCCGGGGAGCTGTTTTTT.

V is TRBV19 and J is TRBJ2-5; a weak D match, TRBD1 (7 bases). Per the germline V gene, CDR1 is LNHDA and CDR2 is SQIVND (reference sequence). The CDR3 consists of 16 residues. The V end was cut by 1 base, the J end by 2 bases, with 14 bases between. CDR3 protein: CASSIVGRTGQETQYF. The CDR3 bases are TGTGCCAGTAGTATAGTTGGGAGGACAGGACAAGAGACCCAGTACTTC. The full variable domain, in which reference TRBV19 and TRBJ2-5 provide the parts outside the CDR3, is DGGITQSPKYLFRKEGQNVTLSCEQNLNHDAMYWYRQDPGQGLRLIYYSQIVNDFQKGDIAEGYSVSREKKESFPLTVTSAQKNPTAFYLCASSIVGRTGQETQYFGPGTRLLVL.

The V call is TRBV6-4, the J call TRBJ2-2; 8 bases match TRBD2. Germline V CDR1 and CDR2: MRHNA, SNTAGT. The CDR3 length is 15 residues. V gave up 5 bases and J gave up 2 bases; unmatched junction bases: 4. The CDR3: CASSLSGSNTGELFF. The CDR3 DNA follows: TGTGCCAGCAGTCTCAGCGGGAGTAACACCGGGGAGCTGTTTTTT.

The CDR3 DNA reads TGCAGCGCAGACCTCGACAGGGACAATGAGCAGTTCTTC. This translates into CSADLDRDNEQFF. V is TRBV29-1 and J is TRBJ2-1; the match to TRBD1 covers 7 bases. The CDR3 runs 13 residues. CDR1 and CDR2 from the germline V gene are SQVTM and ANQGSEA. Germline trimming cut 7 bases from V and 5 bases from J; bases unmatched to any gene: 8.

The chain recombines TRBV2 with TRBJ2-3; no definite D call. Germline-derived CDR1 and CDR2 are SNHLY and FYNNEI. CDR3 size: 13 residues. V lost 6 bases and J lost 6, with 13 bases in between. The CDR3 sequence is CASRPLDLDTQYF. The CDR3 DNA sequence: TGTGCCAGCAGACCCCTAGATTTGGATACGCAGTATTTT.

For this clone: Other nucleotide sequences in the sample specify the same CDR3. The V and J genes are TRBV3-1 (or the pseudogene TRBV3-2) and TRBJ2-7; D remains ambiguous. Trimming pared 1 base from V and 3 bases from J, leaving 4 bases between. Germline V gene lookup returns CDR1 LGHDT and CDR2 YNNKEL (reference sequence). This CDR3 is 12 amino acids long. The CDR3 nucleotides are TGTGCCAGCAGCCAAGGAGGCTACGAGCAGTACTTC. Translated, it gives CASSQGGYEQYF.

This sequence joins TRBV2 and TRBJ1-5, with 8 bases aligning to TRBD1. CDR3 size: 15 residues. CDR1 is SNHLY and CDR2 is FYNNEI in the germline V gene. V was pared by 0 bases and J by 6 bases, with 4 bases of the junction left unmatched. This CDR3 reads CASSEARGQSQPQHF. The CDR3 nucleotides are TGTGCCAGCAGTGAAGCCAGGGGGCAAAGTCAGCCCCAGCATTTT.

In DNA form, the CDR3 reads TGTGCCAGCAGTTTATCGGGACAGGCCGGCCGTAATGAAAAACTGTTTTTT. As protein: CASSLSGQAGRNEKLFF. The rearrangement uses TRBV27 and TRBJ1-4; TRBD1 matches 8 bases. J gave up 4 bases and V 0 bases, and 7 bases lay outside the gene matches. The CDR3 totals 17 residues. CDR1 MNHEY and CDR2 SMNVEV come from the germline V gene (reference sequence).

The J gene is TRBJ1-5, the V gene TRBV30; TRBD1 aligns across 10 bases. V lost 1 base and J lost 7; bases outside the gene matches: 4. This CDR3 has 14 amino acids. Germline-derived CDR1 and CDR2 are GTSNPN and SVGIG (reference sequence). CDR3 DNA sequence: TGTGCCTGGAGTGCGGGACAGGGGAAACAGCCCCAGCATTTT. It translates to CAWSAGQGKQPQHF.

This clone was counted between two and nine times. The chain has TRBV9 and TRBJ1-1, with D tentatively TRBD1 (6 bases). The V gene's germline CDR1 is SGDLS and CDR2 YYNGEE. The CDR3 covers 14 residues. Trimming shortened V by 2 bases and J by 3 bases, and 11 bases separated the two germline ends. The CDR3 spells CASSVGTFYTEAFF. In DNA, the CDR3 is TGTGCCAGCAGCGTCGGGACATTTTACACTGAAGCTTTCTTT.

This clone was recorded a few times. V is TRBV2 and J is TRBJ2-6; D gene unclear. This CDR3 spans 15 amino acids. V shed 1 base and J shed 0 bases, with 4 bases lying between them. Germline V gene lookup returns CDR1 SNHLY and CDR2 FYNNEI. CDR3 protein: CASSEVSSGANVLTF. CDR3 DNA sequence: TGTGCCAGCAGTGAAGTCAGCTCTGGGGCCAACGTCCTGACTTTC.

The J gene is TRBJ2-7, the V gene TRBV24-1; possibly TRBD2 for D (6 bases). V was trimmed by 4 bases and J by 0 bases, leaving 24 bases between them. Germline V gene lookup returns CDR1 KGHDR and CDR2 SFDVKD. The CDR3 extends over 19 amino acids. This chain's CDR3 is CATSDPNVRDSTTSYEQYF. CDR3 coding DNA: TGTGCCACCAGTGACCCGAACGTCAGGGACTCCACTACCTCCTACGAGCAGTACTTC.

The J gene is TRBJ2-5, the V gene TRBV2, with 8 positions matching TRBD2. The CDR3 extends over 15 amino acids. The germline gives CDR1 SNHLY, CDR2 FYNNEI. V lost 4 bases to trimming and J lost 3 bases; unmatched junction nucleotides: 7. CDR3 region: CASSGGGRWEETQYF. The CDR3 region has the DNA TGTGCCAGCAGTGGCGGGGGGCGCTGGGAAGAGACCCAGTACTTC. The full variable domain, its missing parts supplied by reference TRBV2 and TRBJ2-5, is EPEVTQTPSHQVTQMGQEVILRCVPISNHLYFYWYRQILGQKVEFLVSFYNNEISEKSEIFDDQFSVERPDGSNFTLKIRSTKLEDSAMYFCASSGGGRWEETQYFGPGTRLLVL.

The genes are TRBV5-4 and TRBJ2-2, with 8 bases that match TRBD1. CDR3 length: 17 residues. V dropped 0 bases and J dropped 3; count of bases not matched to a gene: 7. In germline, CDR1 is SGHNT, CDR2 YYREEE (reference sequence). CDR3 sequence: CASSLGTGSMYTGELFF. In DNA, the CDR3 is TGTGCCAGCAGCTTGGGGACAGGGTCGATGTACACCGGGGAGCTGTTTTTT.

The V and J genes are TRBV27 and TRBJ2-1; TRBD1 aligns across 7 bases. The CDR3 runs to 17 residues. CDR1 and CDR2 (germline): MNHEY, SMNVEV (reference sequence). J was trimmed by 2 bases and V by 0 bases; bases with no gene match: 7. DNA for the CDR3: TGTGCCAGCAGTTTATCGTGGTCGGGACAGACCTACAATGAGCAGTTCTTC. Translated, it gives CASSLSWSGQTYNEQFF.

The chain links TRBV2 to TRBJ1-5; 12 nucleotides align to TRBD1. This CDR3 has 15 residues. Germline loops: CDR1 SNHLY, CDR2 FYNNEI. V was pared by 5 bases and J by 7 bases, with 6 bases of the junction left unmatched. CDR3 loop: CASSPGTGGSQPQHF. In DNA form, the CDR3 reads TGTGCCAGCAGTCCCGGGACAGGGGGCTCACAGCCCCAGCATTTT. Using reference TRBV2 and TRBJ1-5 for the parts outside the CDR3, the full variable domain is EPEVTQTPSHQVTQMGQEVILRCVPISNHLYFYWYRQILGQKVEFLVSFYNNEISEKSEIFDDQFSVERPDGSNFTLKIRSTKLEDSAMYFCASSPGTGGSQPQHFGDGTRLSIL.

The chain combines TRBV25-1 with TRBJ2-6; perhaps TRBD1 as D (7 bases). CDR1 and CDR2 (germline): MGHDK, SYGVNS. V lost 11 bases, J lost 1 base, and 15 bases lay in between. The CDR3 has 15 residues. The CDR3 sequence: CAAGQYLSGANVLTF. The CDR3 region has the DNA TGTGCCGCGGGACAGTATCTTTCTGGGGCCAACGTCCTGACTTTC. The full variable domain, rest sourced from reference TRBV25-1 and TRBJ2-6, is EADIYQTPRYLVIGTGKKITLECSQTMGHDKMYWYQQDPGMELHLIHYSYGVNSTEKGDLSSESTVSRIRTEHFPLTLESARPSHTSQYLCAAGQYLSGANVLTFGAGSRLTVL.

This clone was observed once. Other DNA sequences from this sample encode an identical CDR3 as well. In nucleotides, the CDR3 is TGTGCCAGCAGTCGGAACACTGAAGCTTTCTTT. It specifies CASSRNTEAFF. This chain links TRBV6-5 with TRBJ1-1; no clear D. Trimming removed 5 bases at V and 1 base at J, with 2 bases between. CDR1 and CDR2 (germline): MNHEY, SVGAGI. The CDR3 length is 11 residues.

This rearrangement joins TRBV9 to TRBJ2-1, with 10 bases that match TRBD2. The junction had 5 bases not matched to a gene; V was cut back by 0 bases and J by 5 bases. Germline V gene lookup returns CDR1 SGDLS and CDR2 YYNGEE. The CDR3 totals 16 residues. Here the CDR3 reads CASSVGGLALDNEQFF. CDR3 DNA: TGTGCCAGCAGCGTAGGGGGACTAGCGTTAGACAATGAGCAGTTCTTC.

The J gene is TRBJ2-5, the V gene TRBV6-5, with TRBD1 as a possible D gene (6 bases). Germline V gene data show CDR1 as MNHEY and CDR2 as SVGAGI. Trimming shortened V by 6 bases and J by 4 bases, and 18 bases separated the two germline ends. The CDR3 contains 15 residues. The CDR3 DNA is TGTGCCAGCAGGAAACAGGGAATTGGAGGAGAGACCCAGTACTTC. It is translated as CASRKQGIGGETQYF.

V and J are TRBV5-1 and TRBJ2-7; 8 bases fit TRBD2. Germline lookup yields CDR1 SGHRS and CDR2 YFSETQ. J gave up 2 bases and V 1 base, and 8 bases lay outside the gene matches. The CDR3 consists of 16 residues. The CDR3 DNA sequence: TGCGCCAGCAGCTTGACCGGGACTAGAGGAACCTACGAGCAGTACTTC. Encoded protein: CASSLTGTRGTYEQYF.

V is TRBV27 and J is TRBJ1-2; D unresolved. V lost 4 bases and J lost 2, with 8 bases in between. Germline V gene sequence: CDR1 MNHEY, CDR2 SMNVEV (reference sequence). This CDR3 is 13 amino acids long. CDR3 DNA: TGTGCCAGCAGTTGGAGGCAGAACTATGGCTACACCTTC. Translating gives CASSWRQNYGYTF.

The chain joins TRBV2 to TRBJ2-2; 8 bases are shared with TRBD1. J gave up 1 base and V 5 bases, and 3 bases lay outside the gene matches. Germline V gives CDR1 SNHLY, CDR2 FYNNEI. This CDR3 contains 15 residues. Here the CDR3 reads CASSFDRGNTGELFF. The DNA for the CDR3 is TGTGCCAGCAGTTTTGACAGGGGGAACACCGGGGAGCTGTTTTTT.